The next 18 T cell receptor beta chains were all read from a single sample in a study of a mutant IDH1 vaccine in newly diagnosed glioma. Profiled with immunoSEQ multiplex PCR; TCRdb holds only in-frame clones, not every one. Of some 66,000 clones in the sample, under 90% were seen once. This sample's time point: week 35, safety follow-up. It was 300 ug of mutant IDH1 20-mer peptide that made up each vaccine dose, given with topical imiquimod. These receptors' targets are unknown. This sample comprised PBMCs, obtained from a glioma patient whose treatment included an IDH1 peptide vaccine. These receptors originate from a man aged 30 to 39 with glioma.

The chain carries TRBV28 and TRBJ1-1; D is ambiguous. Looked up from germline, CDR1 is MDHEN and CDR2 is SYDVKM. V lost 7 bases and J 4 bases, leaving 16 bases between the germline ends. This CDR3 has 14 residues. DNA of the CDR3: TGTGCCAGCAACGCCGAGAATCGCGGCACTGAAGCTTTCTTT. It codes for CASNAENRGTEAFF.

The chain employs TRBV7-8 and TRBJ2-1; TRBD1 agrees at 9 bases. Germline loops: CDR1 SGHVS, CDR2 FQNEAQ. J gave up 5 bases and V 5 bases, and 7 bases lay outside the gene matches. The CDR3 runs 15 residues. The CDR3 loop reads CASSPEGQGNNEQFF. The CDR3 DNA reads TGTGCCAGCAGCCCAGAGGGACAGGGTAACAATGAGCAGTTCTTC.

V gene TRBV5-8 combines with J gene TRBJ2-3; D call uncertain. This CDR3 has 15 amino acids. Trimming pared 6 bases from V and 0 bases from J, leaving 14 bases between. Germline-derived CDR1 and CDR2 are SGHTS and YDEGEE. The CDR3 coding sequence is TGTGCCAGCACTCTTCGGTGGCACAGCACAGATACGCAGTATTTT. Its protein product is CASTLRWHSTDTQYF.

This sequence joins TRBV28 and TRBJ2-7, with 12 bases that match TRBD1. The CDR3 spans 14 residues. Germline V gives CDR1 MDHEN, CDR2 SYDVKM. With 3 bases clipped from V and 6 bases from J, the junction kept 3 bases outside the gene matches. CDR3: CASSLGTGGGEQYF. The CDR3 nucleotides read TGTGCCAGCAGTTTGGGGACAGGGGGCGGCGAGCAGTACTTC.

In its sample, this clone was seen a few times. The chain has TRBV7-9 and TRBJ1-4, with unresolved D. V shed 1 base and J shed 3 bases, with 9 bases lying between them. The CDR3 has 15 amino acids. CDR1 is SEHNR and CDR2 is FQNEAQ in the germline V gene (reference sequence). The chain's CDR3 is CASSLDPAANEKLFF. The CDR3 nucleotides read TGTGCCAGCAGCTTAGACCCGGCAGCTAATGAAAAACTGTTTTTT.

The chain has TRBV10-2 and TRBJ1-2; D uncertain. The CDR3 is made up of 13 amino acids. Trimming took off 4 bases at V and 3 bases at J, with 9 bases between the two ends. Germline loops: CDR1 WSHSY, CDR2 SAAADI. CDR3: CASSGQSDYGYTF. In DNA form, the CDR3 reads TGCGCCAGCAGTGGCCAGTCCGACTATGGCTACACCTTC.

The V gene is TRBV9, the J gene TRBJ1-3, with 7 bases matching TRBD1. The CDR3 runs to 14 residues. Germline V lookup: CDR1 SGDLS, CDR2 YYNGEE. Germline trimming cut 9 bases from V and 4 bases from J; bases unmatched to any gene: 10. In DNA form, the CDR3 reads TGTGCCACAGGGAGGGGGCGCGGAGGAAACACCATATATTTT. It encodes CATGRGRGGNTIYF.

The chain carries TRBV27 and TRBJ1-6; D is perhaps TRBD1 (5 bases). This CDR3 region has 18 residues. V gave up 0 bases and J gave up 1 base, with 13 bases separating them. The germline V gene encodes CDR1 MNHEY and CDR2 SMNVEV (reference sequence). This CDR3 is CASSLSDNPLSYNSPLHF. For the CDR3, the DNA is TGTGCCAGCAGTTTATCGGACAATCCCCTATCCTATAATTCACCCCTCCACTTT.

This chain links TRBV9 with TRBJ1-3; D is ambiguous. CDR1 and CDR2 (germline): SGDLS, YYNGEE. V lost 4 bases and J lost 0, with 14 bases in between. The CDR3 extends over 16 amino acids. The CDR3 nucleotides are TGTGCCAGCAGCCCCCAAGGGAGATCCTCTGGAAACACCATATATTTT. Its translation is CASSPQGRSSGNTIYF.

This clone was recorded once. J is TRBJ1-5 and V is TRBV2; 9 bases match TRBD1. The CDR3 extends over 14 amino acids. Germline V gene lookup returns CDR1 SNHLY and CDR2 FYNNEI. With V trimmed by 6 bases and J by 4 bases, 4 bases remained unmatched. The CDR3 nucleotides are TGTGCCAGCAGCGGACAGGGGCTAAATCAGCCCCAGCATTTT. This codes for CASSGQGLNQPQHF.

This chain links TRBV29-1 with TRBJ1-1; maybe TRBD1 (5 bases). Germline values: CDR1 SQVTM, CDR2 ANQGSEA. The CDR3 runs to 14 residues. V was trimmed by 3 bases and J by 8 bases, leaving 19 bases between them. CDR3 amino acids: CSVDVLGTGTEAFF. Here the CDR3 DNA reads TGCAGCGTTGACGTCCTCGGGACCGGGACCGAAGCTTTCTTT.

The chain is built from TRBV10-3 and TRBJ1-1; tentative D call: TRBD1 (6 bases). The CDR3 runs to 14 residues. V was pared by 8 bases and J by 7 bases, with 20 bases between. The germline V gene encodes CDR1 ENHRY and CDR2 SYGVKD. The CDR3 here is CAIGEAAGGSEAFF. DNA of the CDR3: TGTGCCATCGGGGAGGCGGCGGGGGGCAGTGAAGCTTTCTTT.

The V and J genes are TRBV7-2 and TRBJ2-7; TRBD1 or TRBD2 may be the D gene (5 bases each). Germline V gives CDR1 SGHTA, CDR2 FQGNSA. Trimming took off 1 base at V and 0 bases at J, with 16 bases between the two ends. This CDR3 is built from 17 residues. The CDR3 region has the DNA TGTGCCAGCAGCTTAGGTCAGGGACGGCGTTACTCCTACGAGCAGTACTTC. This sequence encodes CASSLGQGRRYSYEQYF.

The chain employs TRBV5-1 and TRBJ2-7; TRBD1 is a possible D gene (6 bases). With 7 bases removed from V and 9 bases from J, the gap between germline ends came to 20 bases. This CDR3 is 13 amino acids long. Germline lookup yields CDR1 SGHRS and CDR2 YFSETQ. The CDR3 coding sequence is TGCGCCAGCGAATCAGGGGCCGGGACCAGGCAGTACTTC. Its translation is CASESGAGTRQYF.

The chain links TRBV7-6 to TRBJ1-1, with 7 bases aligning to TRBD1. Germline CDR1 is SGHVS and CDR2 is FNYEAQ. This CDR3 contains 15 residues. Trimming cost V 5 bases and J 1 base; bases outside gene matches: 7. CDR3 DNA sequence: TGTGCCAGCAGCCTCTCTGGGACAGCGAACACTGAAGCTTTCTTT. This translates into CASSLSGTANTEAFF.

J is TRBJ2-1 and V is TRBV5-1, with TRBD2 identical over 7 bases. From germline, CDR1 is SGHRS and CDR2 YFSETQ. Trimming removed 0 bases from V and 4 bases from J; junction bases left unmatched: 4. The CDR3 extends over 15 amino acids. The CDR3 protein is CASSLGTRTYNEQFF. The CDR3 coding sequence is TGCGCCAGCAGCTTGGGGACTAGGACTTACAATGAGCAGTTCTTC.

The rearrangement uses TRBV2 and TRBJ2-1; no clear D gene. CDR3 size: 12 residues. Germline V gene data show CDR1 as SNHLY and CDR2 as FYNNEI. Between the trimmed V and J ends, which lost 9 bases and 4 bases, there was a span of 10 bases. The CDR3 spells CASTSGYNEQFF. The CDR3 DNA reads TGTGCCAGTACCTCAGGATACAATGAGCAGTTCTTC.

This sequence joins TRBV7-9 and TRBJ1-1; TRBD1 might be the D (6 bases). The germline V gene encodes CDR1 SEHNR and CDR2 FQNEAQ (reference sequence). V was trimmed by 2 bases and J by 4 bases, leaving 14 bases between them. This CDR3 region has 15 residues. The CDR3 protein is CASSLRTGQGTEAFF. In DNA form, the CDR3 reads TGTGCCAGCAGCTTACGAACAGGGCAGGGCACTGAAGCTTTCTTT. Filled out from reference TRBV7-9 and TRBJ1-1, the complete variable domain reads DTGVSQNPRHKITKRGQNVTFRCDPISEHNRLYWYRQTLGQGPEFLTYFQNEAQLEKSRLLSDRFSAERPKGSFSTLEIQRTEQGDSAMYLCASSLRTGQGTEAFFGQGTRLTVV.